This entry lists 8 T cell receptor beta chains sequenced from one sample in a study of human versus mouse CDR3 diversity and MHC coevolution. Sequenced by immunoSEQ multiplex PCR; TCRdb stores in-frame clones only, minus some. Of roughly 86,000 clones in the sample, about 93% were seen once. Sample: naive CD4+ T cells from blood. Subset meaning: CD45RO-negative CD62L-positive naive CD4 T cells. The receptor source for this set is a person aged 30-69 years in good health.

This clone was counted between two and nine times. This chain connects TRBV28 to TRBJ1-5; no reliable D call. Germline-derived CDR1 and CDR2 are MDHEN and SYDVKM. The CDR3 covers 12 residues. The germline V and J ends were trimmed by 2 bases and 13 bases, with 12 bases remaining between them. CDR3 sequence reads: CASSLDKQEQHF. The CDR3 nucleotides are TGTGCCAGCAGTTTAGACAAGCAGGAACAGCATTTT.

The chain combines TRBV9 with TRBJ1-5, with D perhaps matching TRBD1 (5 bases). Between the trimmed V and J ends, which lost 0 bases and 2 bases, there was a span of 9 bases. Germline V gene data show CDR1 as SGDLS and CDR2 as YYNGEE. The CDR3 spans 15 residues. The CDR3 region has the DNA TGTGCCAGCAGCGTAGAGGGGATCGGCAATCAGCCCCAGCATTTT. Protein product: CASSVEGIGNQPQHF.

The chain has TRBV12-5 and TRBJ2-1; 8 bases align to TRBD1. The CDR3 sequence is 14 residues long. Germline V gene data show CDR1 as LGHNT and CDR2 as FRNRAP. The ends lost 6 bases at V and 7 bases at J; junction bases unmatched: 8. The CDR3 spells CASGGQGMWNEQFF. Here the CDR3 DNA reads TGTGCTAGTGGCGGACAGGGTATGTGGAATGAGCAGTTCTTC.

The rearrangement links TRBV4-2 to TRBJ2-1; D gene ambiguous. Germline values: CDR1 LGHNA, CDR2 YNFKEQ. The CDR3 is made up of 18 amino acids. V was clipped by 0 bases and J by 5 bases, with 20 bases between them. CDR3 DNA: TGTGCCAGCAGCCAAGAAAAGGCCGGAGCCCCTCCGGACAATGAGCAGTTCTTC. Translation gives CASSQEKAGAPPDNEQFF.

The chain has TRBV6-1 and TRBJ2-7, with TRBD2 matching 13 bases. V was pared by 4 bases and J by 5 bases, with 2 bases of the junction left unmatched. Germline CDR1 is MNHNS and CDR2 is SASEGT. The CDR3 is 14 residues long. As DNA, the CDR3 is TGTGCCAGCAGTGTCGGACTAGCGGGAGACGAGCAGTACTTC. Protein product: CASSVGLAGDEQYF.

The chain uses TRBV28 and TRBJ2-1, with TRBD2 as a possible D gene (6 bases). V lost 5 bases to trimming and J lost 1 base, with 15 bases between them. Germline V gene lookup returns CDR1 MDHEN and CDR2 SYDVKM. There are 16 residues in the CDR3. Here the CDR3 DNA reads TGTGCCAGCAGTGCCCCCGGGACTCCATCCTACAATGAGCAGTTCTTC. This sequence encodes CASSAPGTPSYNEQFF.

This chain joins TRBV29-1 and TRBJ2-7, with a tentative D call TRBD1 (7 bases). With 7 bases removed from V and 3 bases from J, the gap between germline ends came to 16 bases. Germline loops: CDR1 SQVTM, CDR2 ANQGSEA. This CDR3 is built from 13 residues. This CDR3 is CSAEGQGGYEQYF. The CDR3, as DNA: TGCAGCGCCGAGGGGCAGGGGGGCTACGAGCAGTACTTC.

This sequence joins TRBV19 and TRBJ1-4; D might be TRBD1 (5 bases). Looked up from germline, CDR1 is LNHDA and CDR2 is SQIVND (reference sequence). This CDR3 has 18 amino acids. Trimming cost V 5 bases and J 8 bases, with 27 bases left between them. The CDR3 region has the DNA TGTGCCAGTAGTTCCCCGCCGGGACTCCCTTACGTGGAGGAAAAACTGTTTTTT. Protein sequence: CASSSPPGLPYVEEKLFF.